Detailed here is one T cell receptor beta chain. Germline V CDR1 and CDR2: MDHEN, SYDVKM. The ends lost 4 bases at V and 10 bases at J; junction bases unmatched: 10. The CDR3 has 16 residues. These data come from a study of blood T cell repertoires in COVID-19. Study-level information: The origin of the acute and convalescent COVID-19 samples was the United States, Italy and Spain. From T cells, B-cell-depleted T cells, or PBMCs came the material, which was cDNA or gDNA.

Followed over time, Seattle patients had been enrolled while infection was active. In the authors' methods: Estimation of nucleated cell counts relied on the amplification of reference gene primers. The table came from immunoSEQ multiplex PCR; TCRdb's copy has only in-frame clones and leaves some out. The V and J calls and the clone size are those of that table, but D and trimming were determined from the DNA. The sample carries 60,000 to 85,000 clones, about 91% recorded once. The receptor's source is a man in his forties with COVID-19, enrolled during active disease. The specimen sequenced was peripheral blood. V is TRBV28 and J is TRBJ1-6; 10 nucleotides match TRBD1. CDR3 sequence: CASSSRAGQGGSPLHF. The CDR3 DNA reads TGTGCCAGCAGTTCCCGAGCCGGACAGGGGGGATCACCCCTCCACTTT.